This T cell receptor (beta chain) is from a study of patients and donors after allogeneic stem cell transplantation (dated by TCRdb to 2019 to 2021). The CDR3 holds 13 amino acids from the cysteine to the phenylalanine. Only CDR3 DNA is held: 39 bases, read in frame from base 1. CDR1 and CDR2 (SQVTM, ANQGSEA) derive from the germline V gene. Trimming accounts for 5 bases at V and 2 bases at J, while the number of junction bases matched to no gene is 5. There are many counts of this clonotype. Its antigen has not been determined. Qualities for individual bases were not recorded, and no much larger clone is one base off. Library preparation employed RT-PCR. The sequencing machine was a NextSeq 550. In-frame beta chains were kept once TCRdb had trimmed the public reads at Q25 with fastp and called clones with MiXCR. Rows matching on CDR3 protein sequence are summarized as one entry with the most common DNA and genes. This sample holds about 960,000 distinct CDR3 sequences; approximately 18% were observed only once. 6% of the sample goes to the ten largest clones.

The TCR was taken from a human donor who was either an allogeneic HSCT recipient or a stem cell or donor lymphocyte infusion donor (not recorded which). It is not recorded whose cells these are; they may come from a transplant donor. The rearranged segments are TRBV29-1 and TRBJ1-2, and 7 junction bases match TRBD1. Sequenced input: blood, either unsorted or a sorted T cell fraction (not recorded which). The CDR3 protein is CSVSGGGNYGYTF. The bases are TGCAGCGTTTCAGGGGGAGGGAACTATGGCTACACCTTC.